The entry below describes one TCR beta chain. Its specificity is unknown. Assay version v3.0 of immunoSEQ was used, and it was run at survey level. Profiling relied on immunoSEQ multiplex PCR, and the TCRdb table lists in-frame clones only, not all of them. This repertoire shows about 24,000 clones, 65% to 90% found once; its top ten account for roughly 15%. The data are from a study of long-term antiretroviral therapy in people with HIV. The CDR3 is 12 residues long. V dropped 8 bases and J dropped 1 base, with 8 bases sitting between them. Germline assignment: CDR1 MDHEN and CDR2 SYDVKM. Whole-study results and caveats: Relative to transplant donor controls, diversity remained lower despite increasing after ART.

This clonotype was sampled from a man aged 50 to 60 with HIV. The chain joins TRBV28 to TRBJ1-1; no clear D gene. This specimen was unsorted PBMCs, taken 1.2 years after starting antiretroviral therapy. CDR3: CASGLQNTEAFF. The CDR3 DNA follows: TGTGCCAGCGGACTGCAGAACACTGAAGCTTTCTTT.